This T cell receptor (beta chain) was identified in a study of shared clonotypes between healthy human individuals. Findings and caveats of the study: Lower generation probabilities were found for non-shared clonotypes than for those shared by all four donors.

Deep-level settings were used for running the assay. The authors distributed each subset's genomic DNA evenly over several immunoSEQ plates. Assay: immunoSEQ multiplex PCR; the TCRdb copy retains only in-frame clones and omits some. The sample gives roughly 2.6 million clones, around 90% of which show up once; over 0.12% is in the top ten. Germline loops: CDR1 GTSNPN, CDR2 SVGIG (reference sequence). The CDR3 contains 14 residues. Trimming shortened V by 0 bases and J by 7 bases, and 10 bases separated the two germline ends. Splitting of CD4+ cells produced CD45RA+ naive and CD45RA-negative memory subsets. Worth noting for this clone: What it binds is unknown.

This receptor was obtained from a man aged 18 to 35 in good health. The chain employs TRBV30 and TRBJ1-6; no clear D. The sequenced sample was naive CD4+ T cells sorted from blood. Sample subset: CD45RA+ positively selected. Here the CDR3 reads CAWSVPGSNSPLHF. The CDR3 region has the DNA TGTGCCTGGAGTGTACCAGGTTCCAATTCACCCCTCCACTTT.